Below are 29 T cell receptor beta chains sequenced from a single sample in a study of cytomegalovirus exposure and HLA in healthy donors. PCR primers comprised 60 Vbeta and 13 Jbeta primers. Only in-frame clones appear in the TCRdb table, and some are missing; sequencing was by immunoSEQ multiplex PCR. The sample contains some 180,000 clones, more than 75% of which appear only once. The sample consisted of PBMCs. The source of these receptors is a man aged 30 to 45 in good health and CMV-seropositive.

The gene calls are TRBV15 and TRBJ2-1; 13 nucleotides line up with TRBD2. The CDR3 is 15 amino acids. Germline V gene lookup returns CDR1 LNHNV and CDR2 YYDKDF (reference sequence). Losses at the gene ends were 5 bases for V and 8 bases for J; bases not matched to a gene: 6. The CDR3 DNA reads TGTGCCACCAGCCGCGGACTAGCGGGAGACGATGAGCAGTTCTTC. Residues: CATSRGLAGDDEQFF.

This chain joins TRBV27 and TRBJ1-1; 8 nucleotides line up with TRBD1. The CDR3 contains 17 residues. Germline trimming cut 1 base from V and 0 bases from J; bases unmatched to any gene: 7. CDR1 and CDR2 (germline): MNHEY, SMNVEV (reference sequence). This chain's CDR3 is CASSLLGRGQVNTEAFF. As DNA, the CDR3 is TGTGCCAGCAGTTTATTGGGCAGGGGGCAGGTGAACACTGAAGCTTTCTTT.

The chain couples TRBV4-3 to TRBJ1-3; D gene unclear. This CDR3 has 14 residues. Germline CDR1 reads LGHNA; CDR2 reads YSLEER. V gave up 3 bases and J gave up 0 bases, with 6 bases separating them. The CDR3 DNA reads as TGCGCCAGCAGCCACCTGAGCTCTGGAAACACCATATATTTT. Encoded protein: CASSHLSSGNTIYF.

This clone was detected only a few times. The CDR3 sequence is CASSSFSTGNTEAFF. The CDR3 DNA sequence: TGTGCCAGTAGTTCCTTCTCGACGGGGAACACTGAAGCTTTCTTT. The chain is built from TRBV19 and TRBJ1-1; D not certain. The CDR3 spans 15 residues. In germline, CDR1 is LNHDA, CDR2 SQIVND (reference sequence). V was cut by 5 bases and J by 1 base, with 14 bases left in between. Complete variable domain (other parts from reference TRBV19 and TRBJ1-1): DGGITQSPKYLFRKEGQNVTLSCEQNLNHDAMYWYRQDPGQGLRLIYYSQIVNDFQKGDIAEGYSVSREKKESFPLTVTSAQKNPTAFYLCASSSFSTGNTEAFFGQGTRLTVV.

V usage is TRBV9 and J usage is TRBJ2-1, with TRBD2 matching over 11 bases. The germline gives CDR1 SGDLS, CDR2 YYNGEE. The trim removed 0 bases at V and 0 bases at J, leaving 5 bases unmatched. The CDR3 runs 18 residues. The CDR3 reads CASSVVGTSGLSYNEQFF. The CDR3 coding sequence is TGTGCCAGCAGCGTAGTGGGGACTAGCGGACTCTCCTACAATGAGCAGTTCTTC. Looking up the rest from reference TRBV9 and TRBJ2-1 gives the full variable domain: DSGVTQTPKHLITATGQRVTLRCSPRSGDLSVYWYQQSLDQGLQFLIQYYNGEERAKGNILERFSAQQFPDLHSELNLSSLELGDSALYFCASSVVGTSGLSYNEQFFGPGTRLTVL.

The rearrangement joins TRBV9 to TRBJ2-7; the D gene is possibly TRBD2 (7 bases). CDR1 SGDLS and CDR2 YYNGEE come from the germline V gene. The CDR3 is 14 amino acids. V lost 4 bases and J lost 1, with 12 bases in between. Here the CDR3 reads CASSPAGASYEQYF. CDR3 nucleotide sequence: TGTGCCAGCAGCCCTGCGGGGGCATCCTACGAGCAGTACTTC.

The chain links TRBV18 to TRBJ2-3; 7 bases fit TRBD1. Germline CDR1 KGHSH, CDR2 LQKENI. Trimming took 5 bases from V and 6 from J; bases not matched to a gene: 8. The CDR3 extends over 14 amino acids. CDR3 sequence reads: CASSSTGPVDTQYF. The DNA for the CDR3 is TGTGCCAGCTCATCGACAGGGCCGGTGGATACGCAGTATTTT. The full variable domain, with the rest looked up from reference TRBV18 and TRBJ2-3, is NAGVMQNPRHLVRRRGQEARLRCSPMKGHSHVYWYRQLPEEGLKFMVYLQKENIIDESGMPKERFSAEFPKEGPSILRIQQVVRGDSAAYFCASSSTGPVDTQYFGPGTRLTVL.

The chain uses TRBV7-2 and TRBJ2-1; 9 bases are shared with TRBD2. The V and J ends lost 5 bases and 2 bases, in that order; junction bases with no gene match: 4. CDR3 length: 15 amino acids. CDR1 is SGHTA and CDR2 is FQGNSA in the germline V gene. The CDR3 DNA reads TGTGCCAGCAGCCCGACTAGCGGAGCCTACAATGAGCAGTTCTTC. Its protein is CASSPTSGAYNEQFF.

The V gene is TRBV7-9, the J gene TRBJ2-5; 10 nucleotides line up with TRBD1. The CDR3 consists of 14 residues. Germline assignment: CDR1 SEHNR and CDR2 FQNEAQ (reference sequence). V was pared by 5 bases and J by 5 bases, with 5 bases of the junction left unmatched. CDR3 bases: TGTGCCAGCAGCCCCTTGGGACAGGGGGAGACCCAGTACTTC. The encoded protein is CASSPLGQGETQYF.

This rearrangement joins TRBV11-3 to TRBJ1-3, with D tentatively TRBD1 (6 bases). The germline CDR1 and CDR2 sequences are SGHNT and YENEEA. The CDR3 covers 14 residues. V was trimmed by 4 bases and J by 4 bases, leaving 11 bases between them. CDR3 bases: TGTGCCAGCAGCTCTCAGGGGTCGGGAAACACCATATATTTT. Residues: CASSSQGSGNTIYF.

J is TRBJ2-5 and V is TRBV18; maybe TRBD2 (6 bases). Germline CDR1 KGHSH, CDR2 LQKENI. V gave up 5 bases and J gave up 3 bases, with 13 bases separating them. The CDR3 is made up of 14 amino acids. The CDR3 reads CASSSQGLKETQYF. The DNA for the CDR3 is TGTGCCAGCTCAAGCCAGGGACTGAAAGAGACCCAGTACTTC.

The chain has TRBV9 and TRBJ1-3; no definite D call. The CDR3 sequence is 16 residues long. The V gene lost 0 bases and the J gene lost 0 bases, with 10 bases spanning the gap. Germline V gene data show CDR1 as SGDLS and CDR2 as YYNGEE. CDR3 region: CASSVALLASGNTIYF. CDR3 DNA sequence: TGTGCCAGCAGCGTAGCCCTTTTGGCCTCTGGAAACACCATATATTTT.

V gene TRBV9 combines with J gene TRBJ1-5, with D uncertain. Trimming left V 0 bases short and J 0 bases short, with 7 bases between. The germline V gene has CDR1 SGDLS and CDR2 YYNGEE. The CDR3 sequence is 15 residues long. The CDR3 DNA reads TGTGCCAGCAGCGTAGGAGGATCTAGCAATCAGCCCCAGCATTTT. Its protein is CASSVGGSSNQPQHF.

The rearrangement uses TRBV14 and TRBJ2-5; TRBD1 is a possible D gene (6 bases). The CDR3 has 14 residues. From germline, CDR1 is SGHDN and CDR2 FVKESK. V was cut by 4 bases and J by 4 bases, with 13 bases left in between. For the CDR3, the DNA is TGTGCCAGCAGCCGACGGGACAAGCGAGAGACCCAGTACTTC. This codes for CASSRRDKRETQYF. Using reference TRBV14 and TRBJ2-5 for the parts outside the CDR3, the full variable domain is EAGVTQFPSHSVIEKGQTVTLRCDPISGHDNLYWYRRVMGKEIKFLLHFVKESKQDESGMPNNRFLAERTGGTYSTLKVQPAELEDSGVYFCASSRRDKRETQYFGPGTRLLVL.

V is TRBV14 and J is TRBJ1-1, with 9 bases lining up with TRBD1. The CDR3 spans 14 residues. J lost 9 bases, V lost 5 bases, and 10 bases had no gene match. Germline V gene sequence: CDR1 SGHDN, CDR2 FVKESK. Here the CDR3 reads CASSKDRGWGQAFF. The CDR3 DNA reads TGTGCCAGCAGCAAGGACAGGGGATGGGGGCAAGCTTTCTTT.

The DNA for the CDR3 is TGTGCCAGCAGCTCTTGGACAAGTATGAGCTACGAGCAGTACTTC. This gives the protein CASSSWTSMSYEQYF. The chain employs TRBV11-3 and TRBJ2-7; D is possibly TRBD1 (5 bases). CDR3 length equals 15 residues. V was clipped by 4 bases and J by 3 bases, with 16 bases between them. CDR1 and CDR2 (germline): SGHNT, YENEEA. Full variable domain (remainder filled in from reference TRBV11-3 and TRBJ2-7): EAGVVQSPRYKIIEKKQPVAFWCNPISGHNTLYWYLQNLGQGPELLIRYENEEAVDDSQLPKDRFSAERLKGVDSTLKIQPAELGDSAVYLCASSSWTSMSYEQYFGPGTRLTVT.

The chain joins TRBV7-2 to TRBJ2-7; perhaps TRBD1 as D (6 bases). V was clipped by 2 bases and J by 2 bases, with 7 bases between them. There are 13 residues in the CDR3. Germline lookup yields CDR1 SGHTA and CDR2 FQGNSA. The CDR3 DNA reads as TGTGCCAGCAGCTTACAGGGGCCCTACGAGCAGTACTTC. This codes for CASSLQGPYEQYF. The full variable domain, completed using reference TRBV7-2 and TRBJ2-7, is GAGVSQSPSNKVTEKGKDVELRCDPISGHTALYWYRQSLGQGLEFLIYFQGNSAPDKSGLPSDRFSAERTGGSVSTLTIQRTQQEDSAVYLCASSLQGPYEQYFGPGTRLTVT.

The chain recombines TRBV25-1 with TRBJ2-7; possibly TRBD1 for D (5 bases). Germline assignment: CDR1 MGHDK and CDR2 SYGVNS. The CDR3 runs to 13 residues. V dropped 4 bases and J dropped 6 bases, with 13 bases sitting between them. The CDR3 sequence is CASSVQGTSEQYF. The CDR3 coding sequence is TGTGCCAGCAGTGTGCAGGGAACGAGCGAGCAGTACTTC.

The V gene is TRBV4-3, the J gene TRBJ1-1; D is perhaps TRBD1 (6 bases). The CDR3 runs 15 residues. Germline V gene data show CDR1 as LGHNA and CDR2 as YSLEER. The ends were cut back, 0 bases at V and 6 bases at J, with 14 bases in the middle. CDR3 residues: CASSQDLQGSAEAFF. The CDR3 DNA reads TGCGCCAGCAGCCAAGATTTACAGGGAAGCGCTGAAGCTTTCTTT.

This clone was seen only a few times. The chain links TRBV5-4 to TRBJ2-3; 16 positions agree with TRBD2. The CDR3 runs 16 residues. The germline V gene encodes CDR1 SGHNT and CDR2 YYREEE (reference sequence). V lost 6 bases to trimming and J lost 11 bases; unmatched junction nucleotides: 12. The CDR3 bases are TGTGCCAGCAACTCGCTTGGGGGACTAGCGGGAGGGGAGCAGTATTTT. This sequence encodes CASNSLGGLAGGEQYF.

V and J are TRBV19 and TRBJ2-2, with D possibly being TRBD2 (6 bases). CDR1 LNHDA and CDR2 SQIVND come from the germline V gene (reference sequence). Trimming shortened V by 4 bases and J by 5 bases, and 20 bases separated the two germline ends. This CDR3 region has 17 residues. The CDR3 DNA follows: TGTGCCAGTAGTACTCAACCACCGGGACTTGGAACCGGGGAGCTGTTTTTT. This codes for CASSTQPPGLGTGELFF.

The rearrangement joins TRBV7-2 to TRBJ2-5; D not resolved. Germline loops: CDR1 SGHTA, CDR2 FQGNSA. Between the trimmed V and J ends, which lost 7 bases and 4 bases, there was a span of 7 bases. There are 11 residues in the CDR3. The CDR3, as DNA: TGTGCCAGCACCCCCCTAGAGACCCAGTACTTC. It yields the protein CASTPLETQYF.

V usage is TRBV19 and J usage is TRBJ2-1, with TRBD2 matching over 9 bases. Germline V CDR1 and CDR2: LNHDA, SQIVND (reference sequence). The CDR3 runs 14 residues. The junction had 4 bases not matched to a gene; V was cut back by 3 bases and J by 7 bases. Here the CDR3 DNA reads TGTGCCAGTAGTATCACCCTAGCGGGGAATGAGCAGTTCTTC. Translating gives CASSITLAGNEQFF.

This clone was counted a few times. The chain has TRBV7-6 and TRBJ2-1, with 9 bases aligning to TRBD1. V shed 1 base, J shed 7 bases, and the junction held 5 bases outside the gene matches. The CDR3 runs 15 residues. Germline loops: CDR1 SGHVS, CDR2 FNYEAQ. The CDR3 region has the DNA TGTGCCAGCAGCTTAGTAGGGACAGGGCGGAATGAGCAGTTCTTC. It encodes CASSLVGTGRNEQFF. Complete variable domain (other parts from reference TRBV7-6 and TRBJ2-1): GAGVSQSPRYKVTKRGQDVALRCDPISGHVSLYWYRQALGQGPEFLTYFNYEAQQDKSGLPNDRFSAERPEGSISTLTIQRTEQRDSAMYRCASSLVGTGRNEQFFGPGTRLTVL.

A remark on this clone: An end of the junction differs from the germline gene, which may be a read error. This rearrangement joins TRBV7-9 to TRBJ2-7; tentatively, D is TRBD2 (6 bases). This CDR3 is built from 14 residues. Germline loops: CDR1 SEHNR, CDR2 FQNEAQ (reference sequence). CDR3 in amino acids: CSSSLAGQVYEQYF. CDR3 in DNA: TGTTCCAGCAGCTTGGCGGGGCAGGTCTACGAGCAGTACTTC.

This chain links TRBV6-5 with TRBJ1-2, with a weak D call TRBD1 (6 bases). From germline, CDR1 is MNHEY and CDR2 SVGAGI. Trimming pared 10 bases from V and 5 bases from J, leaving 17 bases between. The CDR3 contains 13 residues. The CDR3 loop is CATQPRQGYGYTF. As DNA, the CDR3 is TGTGCCACCCAGCCCAGGCAGGGGTATGGCTACACCTTC.

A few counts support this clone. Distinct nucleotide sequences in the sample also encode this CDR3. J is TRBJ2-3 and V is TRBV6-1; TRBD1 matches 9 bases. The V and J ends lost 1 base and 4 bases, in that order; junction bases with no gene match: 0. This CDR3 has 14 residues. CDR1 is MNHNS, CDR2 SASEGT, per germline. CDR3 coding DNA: TGTGCCAGCAGTGAAGGACAGGGGGCAGATACGCAGTATTTT. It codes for CASSEGQGADTQYF.

The CDR3 region is CASSLVAGTGQETQYF. CDR3 nucleotides: TGTGCCAGCAGCTTAGTCGCCGGGACAGGACAAGAGACCCAGTACTTC. The chain links TRBV7-2 to TRBJ2-5; 8 bases are shared with TRBD1. This CDR3 is 16 amino acids long. The V gene end was trimmed by 1 base and the J gene end by 2 bases; junction bases not matched to a gene: 6. CDR1 SGHTA and CDR2 FQGNSA come from the germline V gene. Full variable domain (missing parts from reference TRBV7-2 and TRBJ2-5): GAGVSQSPSNKVTEKGKDVELRCDPISGHTALYWYRQSLGQGLEFLIYFQGNSAPDKSGLPSDRFSAERTGGSVSTLTIQRTQQEDSAVYLCASSLVAGTGQETQYFGPGTRLLVL.

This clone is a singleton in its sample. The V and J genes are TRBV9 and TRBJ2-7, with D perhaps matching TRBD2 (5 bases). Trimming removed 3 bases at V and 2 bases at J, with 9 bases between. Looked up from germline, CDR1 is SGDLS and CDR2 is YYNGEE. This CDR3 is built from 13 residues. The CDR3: CASSATGTYEQYF. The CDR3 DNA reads TGTGCCAGCAGCGCAACCGGGACCTACGAGCAGTACTTC.